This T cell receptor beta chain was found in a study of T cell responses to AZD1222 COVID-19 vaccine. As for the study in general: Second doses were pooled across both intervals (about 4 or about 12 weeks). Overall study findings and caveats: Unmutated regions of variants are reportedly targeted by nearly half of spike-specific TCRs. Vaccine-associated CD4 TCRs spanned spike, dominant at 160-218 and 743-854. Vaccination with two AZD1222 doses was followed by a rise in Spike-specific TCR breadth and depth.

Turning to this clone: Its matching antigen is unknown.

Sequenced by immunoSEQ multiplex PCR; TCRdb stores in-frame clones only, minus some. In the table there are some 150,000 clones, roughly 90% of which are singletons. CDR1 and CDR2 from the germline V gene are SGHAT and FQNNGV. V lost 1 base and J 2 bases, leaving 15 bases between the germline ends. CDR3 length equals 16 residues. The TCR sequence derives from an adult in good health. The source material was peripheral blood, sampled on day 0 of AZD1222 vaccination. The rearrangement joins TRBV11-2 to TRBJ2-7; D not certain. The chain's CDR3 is CASSLVGQTRTYEQYF. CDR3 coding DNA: TGTGCCAGCAGCTTAGTCGGCCAGACAAGGACCTACGAGCAGTACTTC.